This TCR beta chain was sequenced for a study of T cells in localized non-small cell lung cancer. TCRdb's copy holds only in-frame clones and misses some; the assay was immunoSEQ multiplex PCR. The data contain around 91,000 clones, roughly 87% of them seen just once; the ten biggest clones take up roughly 15%. In the case of this clone: Its antigen is unidentified.

The V and J ends lost 6 bases and 7 bases respectively, with 18 bases between them. Per the germline V gene, CDR1 is SEHNR and CDR2 is FQNEAQ (reference sequence). The CDR3 is 14 amino acids. Overall study results and limits: Exceeding tumor, uninvolved adjacent lung had the highest T cell clonality.

The sample was peripheral blood, taken before any cancer treatment. The receptor was derived from a man aged 40-75 years with stage I squamous cell lung carcinoma. This sequence joins TRBV7-9 and TRBJ1-2, with TRBD1 as a possible D gene (5 bases). The CDR3 protein is CASRPDRQGGGYTF. CDR3 DNA: TGTGCCAGCAGGCCCGATAGGCAGGGCGGTGGCTACACCTTC.